These 23 T cell receptor beta chains were all obtained from the same sample, sequenced in a study of T cell repertoires in cytomegalovirus infection (dated by TCRdb to the late 2010s). No antigens are known for them. This specimen's treatment or condition label, interpreted: in vitro stimulation with specific CMV peptide epitopes to enrich CMV-specific T cells. The reads were generated on an Illumina HiSeq 1500. The public reads were reanalyzed by TCRdb: fastp trimming at Q25, MiXCR alignment, in-frame beta chains only. Every distinct CDR3 protein forms one entry, paired with its most common genes and DNA. The sample table shows roughly 310,000 distinct CDR3 sequences, and 25% to 35% are seen once. The ten largest account for roughly 20% of the sample. The sequencing used cultured PBMCs, collected from culture after CMV antigen stimulation. The receptors stem from a human donor in good health (CMV status not recorded). Some clones in this sample may be carry-over from other donors' samples.

At least ten counts were recorded for this clonotype. V is TRBV7-2 and J is TRBJ2-3, with TRBD2 as a possible D gene (6 bases). The CDR3 contains 16 residues. V dropped 4 bases and J dropped 6 bases, with 20 bases sitting between them. Germline V gene lookup returns CDR1 SGHTA and CDR2 FQGNSA. CDR3 bases: TGTGCCAGCAGCTCCGGACTGGTGGGACTTTCGGATACGCAGTATTTT. It yields the protein CASSSGLVGLSDTQYF.

This chain uses TRBV7-6 with TRBJ1-1, with 11 nucleotides matching TRBD1. The CDR3 length is 14 residues. The germline CDR1 and CDR2 sequences are SGHVS and FNYEAQ. V was pared by 4 bases and J by 10 bases, with 8 bases of the junction left unmatched. This CDR3 reads CASSSRDRGNGAFF. CDR3 nucleotides: TGTGCCAGCAGCTCAAGGGACAGGGGGAACGGAGCTTTCTTT. The full variable domain, completed using reference TRBV7-6 and TRBJ1-1, is GAGVSQSPRYKVTKRGQDVALRCDPISGHVSLYWYRQALGQGPEFLTYFNYEAQQDKSGLPNDRFSAERPEGSISTLTIQRTEQRDSAMYRCASSSRDRGNGAFFGQGTRLTVV.

The V and J genes are TRBV27 and TRBJ2-7; 10 bases map to TRBD2. J gave up 5 bases and V 5 bases, and 18 bases lay outside the gene matches. There are 18 residues in the CDR3. In germline, CDR1 is MNHEY, CDR2 SMNVEV (reference sequence). The CDR3 DNA sequence: TGTGCCAGCAGTCCTTGGAGCGCTAGCGGGAGTAGGGGGGACGAGCAGTACTTC. Translating it yields CASSPWSASGSRGDEQYF.

CDR3 loop: CASSPQSPGTGELFF. The CDR3 DNA reads TGTGCCAGCTCACCACAGTCCCCCGGCACCGGGGAGCTGTTTTTT. The gene calls are TRBV18 and TRBJ2-2, with no clear D. Germline V gene sequence: CDR1 KGHSH, CDR2 LQKENI. The CDR3 extends over 15 amino acids. The ends were cut back, 1 base at V and 4 bases at J, with 10 bases in the middle.

This clonotype was seen many times. The chain has TRBV7-2 and TRBJ1-5; 9 bases agree with TRBD1. This CDR3 has 15 residues. Germline CDR1 reads SGHTA; CDR2 reads FQGNSA. The V gene end was trimmed by 1 base and the J gene end by 7 bases; junction bases not matched to a gene: 5. CDR3 DNA sequence: TGTGCCAGCAGCTTAGGACAGGGGGAAGCCCAGCCCCAGCATTTT. Translating it yields CASSLGQGEAQPQHF.

This rearrangement joins TRBV11-2 to TRBJ1-2; no reliable D call. The V end was cut by 1 base, the J end by 3 bases, with 12 bases between. Germline V gene sequence: CDR1 SGHAT, CDR2 FQNNGV. The CDR3 consists of 15 residues. The CDR3 sequence: CASSLALTAYYGYTF. The CDR3 DNA sequence: TGTGCCAGCAGCTTAGCTTTGACCGCATACTATGGCTACACCTTC.

The chain is built from TRBV9 and TRBJ2-5, with TRBD1 identical over 8 bases. The CDR3 length is 14 residues. V lost 10 bases, J lost 5 bases, and 13 bases stayed unmatched. Germline V gene data show CDR1 as SGDLS and CDR2 as YYNGEE. The CDR3 reads CAGVPGQEVETQYF. Here the CDR3 DNA reads TGTGCCGGGGTCCCGGGACAGGAGGTGGAGACCCAGTACTTC.

The genes are TRBV29-1 and TRBJ1-1; no firm D call. The CDR3 covers 12 residues. Germline values: CDR1 SQVTM, CDR2 ANQGSEA. Trimming removed 7 bases from V and 4 bases from J, with 13 bases in between. In DNA form, the CDR3 reads TGCAGCGGAGCAAGGGTCGGCACTGAAGCTTTCTTT. It yields the protein CSGARVGTEAFF.

The table lists this clonotype with many counts. The gene calls are TRBV7-9 and TRBJ2-3; 9 nucleotides line up with TRBD2. The V gene end was trimmed by 8 bases and the J gene end by 13 bases; junction bases not matched to a gene: 16. Per germline, CDR1 SEHNR and CDR2 FQNEAQ (reference sequence). This CDR3 has 14 residues. Here the CDR3 DNA reads TGTGCCAGCGGTAGTCTAGCGGGGCCCCTCAGAGAGTATTTT. Translating it yields CASGSLAGPLREYF. Full variable domain (missing parts from reference TRBV7-9 and TRBJ2-3): DTGVSQNPRHKITKRGQNVTFRCDPISEHNRLYWYRQTLGQGPEFLTYFQNEAQLEKSRLLSDRFSAERPKGSFSTLEIQRTEQGDSAMYLCASGSLAGPLREYFGPGTRLTVL.

V gene TRBV7-3 combines with J gene TRBJ1-1; no clear D. Trimming took off 5 bases at V and 1 base at J, with 11 bases between the two ends. The CDR3 loop spans 14 amino acids. The germline CDR1 and CDR2 sequences are SGHTA and FQGTGA. CDR3 in amino acids: CASSPGRANTEAFF. In DNA form, the CDR3 reads TGTGCCAGCAGCCCCGGCCGGGCGAACACTGAAGCTTTCTTT.

This clonotype has only a few counts. J is TRBJ2-3 and V is TRBV28; D is perhaps TRBD2 (6 bases). This CDR3 comprises 15 residues. With 5 bases removed from V and 2 bases from J, the gap between germline ends came to 14 bases. In germline, CDR1 is MDHEN, CDR2 SYDVKM. Written as DNA, the CDR3 is TGTGCCAGCAGTGTGGCGGGGCGGTTCACAGATACGCAGTATTTT. Amino acids: CASSVAGRFTDTQYF.

This clonotype was counted at least ten times. This chain joins TRBV7-2 and TRBJ2-2; 8 bases are shared with TRBD1. Germline values: CDR1 SGHTA, CDR2 FQGNSA. CDR3 length equals 14 residues. The V gene end was trimmed by 5 bases and the J gene end by 4 bases; junction bases not matched to a gene: 3. DNA of the CDR3: TGTGCCAGCAGCACGCAGGGGGCCACCGGGGAGCTGTTTTTT. This gives the protein CASSTQGATGELFF. The full variable domain, rest sourced from reference TRBV7-2 and TRBJ2-2, is GAGVSQSPSNKVTEKGKDVELRCDPISGHTALYWYRQSLGQGLEFLIYFQGNSAPDKSGLPSDRFSAERTGGSVSTLTIQRTQQEDSAVYLCASSTQGATGELFFGEGSRLTVL.

The CDR3 region has the DNA TGTGCCAGCAGTGTCTGGACTGGGAGCTCCTACAATGAGCAGTTCTTC. The encoded protein is CASSVWTGSSYNEQFF. The genes are TRBV6-1 and TRBJ2-1; possible D gene TRBD2, 5 bases. The V end lost 4 bases, the J end lost 0 bases, and 13 bases lay between the germline ends. Germline CDR1 and CDR2: MNHNS and SASEGT. The CDR3 has 16 amino acids.

This clonotype was seen more than once but under ten times. The rearrangement links TRBV10-1 to TRBJ1-3, with a weak D call TRBD1 (5 bases). The ends were cut back, 3 bases at V and 0 bases at J, with 9 bases in the middle. The CDR3 sequence is 15 residues long. The germline V gene has CDR1 WNHNN and CDR2 SYGVQD (reference sequence). The CDR3 loop is CASSDPGGSGNTIYF. CDR3 DNA: TGCGCCAGCAGTGACCCCGGGGGCTCTGGAAACACCATATATTTT.

The table lists this clonotype with many counts. This chain uses TRBV12-3 or TRBV12-4 with TRBJ1-1; the D gene is possibly TRBD1 (5 bases). The V end was cut by 3 bases, the J end by 0 bases, with 8 bases between. The CDR3 has 14 amino acids. CDR3 region: CASSFRQLNTEAFF. DNA for the CDR3: TGTGCCAGCAGTTTCAGACAGTTGAACACTGAAGCTTTCTTT.

This clonotype has a single count. The chain is built from TRBV29-1 and TRBJ1-5, with TRBD1 matching over 7 bases. Germline trimming cut 4 bases from V and 4 bases from J; bases unmatched to any gene: 4. Germline CDR1 is SQVTM and CDR2 is ANQGSEA. There are 13 residues in the CDR3. The chain's CDR3 is CSVATGLNQPQHF. In DNA, the CDR3 is TGCAGCGTTGCGACAGGGTTAAATCAGCCCCAGCATTTT.

This clonotype was found a few times. V is TRBV7-8 and J is TRBJ1-2; possibly TRBD1 for D (5 bases). The germline V and J ends were trimmed by 6 bases and 4 bases, with 18 bases remaining between them. This CDR3 comprises 15 residues. Per germline, CDR1 SGHVS and CDR2 FQNEAQ. The DNA for the CDR3 is TGTGCCAGCAGTTCCTCTATGGGGGGAACCTATGGCTACACCTTC. This sequence encodes CASSSSMGGTYGYTF.

The gene calls are TRBV10-3 and TRBJ2-5; D assignment may be TRBD1 or TRBD2 (5 bases each). Germline V gene sequence: CDR1 ENHRY, CDR2 SYGVKD. V was pared by 1 base and J by 5 bases, with 11 bases between. The CDR3 contains 14 residues. DNA of the CDR3: TGTGCCATCAGTGAGTTCGAGGGGCCCGAGACCCAGTACTTC. Protein product: CAISEFEGPETQYF.

This clonotype came up a few times. This sequence joins TRBV6-5 and TRBJ2-1; D gene unclear. Germline V CDR1 and CDR2: MNHEY, SVGAGI. CDR3 length: 16 residues. Trimming pared 6 bases from V and 6 bases from J, leaving 21 bases between. The CDR3 spells CASSLTGRYPSNEQFF. As DNA, the CDR3 is TGTGCCAGCAGCTTGACCGGACGGTACCCCTCCAATGAGCAGTTCTTC.

This clonotype has a handful of counts. This rearrangement joins TRBV3-1 to TRBJ1-6; D unresolved. Trimming left V 5 bases short and J 7 bases short, with 15 bases between. Germline CDR1 reads LGHDT; CDR2 reads YNNKEL (reference sequence). This CDR3 spans 15 amino acids. The DNA of the CDR3 is TGTGCCAGCAGCTCAGGCCGAGATCCGAATTCACCCCTCCACTTT. Translation: CASSSGRDPNSPLHF.

This clonotype came up a few times. The chain uses TRBV7-2 and TRBJ1-6; D perhaps matches TRBD1 (6 bases). Germline V gene sequence: CDR1 SGHTA, CDR2 FQGNSA. The CDR3 has 15 residues. The ends were cut back, 2 bases at V and 2 bases at J, with 7 bases in the middle. The CDR3 loop reads CASSLQGPYNSPLHF. CDR3 in DNA: TGTGCCAGCAGCTTACAGGGGCCCTATAATTCACCCCTCCACTTT.

The chain uses TRBV27 and TRBJ1-5, with D tentatively TRBD1 (5 bases). Trimming took off 3 bases at V and 9 bases at J, with 15 bases between the two ends. The CDR3 has 14 amino acids. Germline lookup yields CDR1 MNHEY and CDR2 SMNVEV (reference sequence). CDR3 DNA: TGTGCCAGCAGTTTGTCGACAGTGAGCGGGCCCCAGCATTTT. Its translation is CASSLSTVSGPQHF.

The chain has TRBV7-9 and TRBJ2-1; TRBD1 aligns across 8 bases. In germline, CDR1 is SEHNR, CDR2 FQNEAQ (reference sequence). Trimming removed 3 bases from V and 5 bases from J; junction bases left unmatched: 9. This CDR3 is 16 amino acids long. CDR3 nucleotide sequence: TGTGCCAGCAGCTTCCTCCCGGGACAGGACCACAATGAGCAGTTCTTC. Translating gives CASSFLPGQDHNEQFF.